The 30 T cell receptor beta chains presented below share a single source sample, sequenced in a study of blood T cell repertoires in COVID-19. Profiling relied on immunoSEQ multiplex PCR, and the TCRdb table lists in-frame clones only, not all of them. The profile shows about 270,000 clones, around 81% of them singletons. Sequenced: peripheral blood. Source of these receptors: a woman aged 55-70 years with active or convalescent COVID-19.

At least ten counts were recorded for this clone. This rearrangement joins TRBV5-4 to TRBJ2-4; 9 bases align to TRBD1. The CDR3 extends over 16 amino acids. The V and J ends lost 0 bases and 2 bases, in that order; junction bases with no gene match: 3. Germline lookup yields CDR1 SGHNT and CDR2 YYREEE (reference sequence). CDR3: CASSLVTGGSKNIQYF. The CDR3 DNA follows: TGTGCCAGCAGCTTGGTTACAGGGGGCTCCAAAAACATTCAGTACTTC.

The V gene is TRBV6-5, the J gene TRBJ1-4; D unclear. CDR1 is MNHEY, CDR2 SVGAGI, per germline. V shed 6 bases and J shed 3 bases, with 11 bases lying between them. This CDR3 region has 14 residues. In nucleotides, the CDR3 is TGTGCCAGCAGAGGGAGCCGGGCTAATGAAAAACTGTTTTTT. Amino acid sequence: CASRGSRANEKLFF.

The chain employs TRBV30 and TRBJ2-3; a weak D match, TRBD1 (6 bases). Trimming took off 2 bases at V and 3 bases at J, with 15 bases between the two ends. The CDR3 sequence is 15 residues long. The germline gives CDR1 GTSNPN, CDR2 SVGIG (reference sequence). The DNA of the CDR3 is TGTGCCTGGAGTCTGGACAGAAAGGTGACAGATACGCAGTATTTT. It yields the protein CAWSLDRKVTDTQYF. Complete variable domain (other parts from reference TRBV30 and TRBJ2-3): SQTIHQWPATLVQPVGSPLSLECTVEGTSNPNLYWYRQAAGRGLQLLFYSVGIGQISSEVPQNLSASRPQDRQFILSSKKLLLSDSGFYLCAWSLDRKVTDTQYFGPGTRLTVL.

V is TRBV29-1 and J is TRBJ1-2, with TRBD1 matching 8 bases. The CDR3 totals 14 residues. CDR1 and CDR2 (germline): SQVTM, ANQGSEA. V lost 3 bases and J lost 4; bases outside the gene matches: 7. The CDR3: CSVDNAGGGYGYTF. The CDR3 DNA reads TGCAGCGTTGATAACGCAGGGGGCGGCTATGGCTACACCTTC. Variable domain in full (rest from reference TRBV29-1 and TRBJ1-2): SAVISQKPSRDICQRGTSLTIQCQVDSQVTMMFWYRQQPGQSLTLIATANQGSEATYESGFVIDKFPISRPNLTFSTLTVSNMSPEDSSIYLCSVDNAGGGYGYTFGSGTRLTVV.

The rearrangement joins TRBV18 to TRBJ1-4, with D possibly being TRBD1 (5 bases). Trimming took 2 bases from V and 4 from J, leaving 5 bases between them. Germline V CDR1 and CDR2: KGHSH, LQKENI. The CDR3 consists of 13 residues. The CDR3 here is CASSPDSNEKLFF. CDR3 DNA: TGTGCCAGCTCACCAGACAGTAATGAAAAACTGTTTTTT.

This rearrangement joins TRBV9 to TRBJ1-2; 8 bases agree with TRBD1. Losses at the gene ends were 4 bases for V and 8 bases for J; bases not matched to a gene: 7. Germline loops: CDR1 SGDLS, CDR2 YYNGEE. CDR3 length equals 13 residues. CDR3 protein: CASSTDRVGGYTF. The CDR3 bases are TGTGCCAGCAGCACGGACAGGGTCGGGGGCTACACCTTC.

This chain links TRBV27 with TRBJ1-2; 11 bases line up with TRBD1. Losses at the gene ends were 2 bases for V and 8 bases for J; bases not matched to a gene: 10. The CDR3 loop spans 16 amino acids. Germline V gene lookup returns CDR1 MNHEY and CDR2 SMNVEV (reference sequence). CDR3 in DNA: TGTGCCAGCAGTTTACGAAGGGACAGGGGGGAGTGGGGCTACACCTTC. Its translation: CASSLRRDRGEWGYTF.

V gene TRBV18 combines with J gene TRBJ1-4; TRBD1 is a possible D gene (5 bases). V was pared by 2 bases and J by 4 bases, with 17 bases between. Germline assignment: CDR1 KGHSH and CDR2 LQKENI. This CDR3 has 17 residues. CDR3 amino acids: CASSPAGFPGLNEKLFF. The CDR3 region has the DNA TGTGCCAGCTCACCAGCAGGGTTCCCGGGCCTTAATGAAAAACTGTTTTTT.

The chain uses TRBV14 and TRBJ1-2; maybe TRBD1 (5 bases). Germline V gene data show CDR1 as SGHDN and CDR2 as FVKESK. V was clipped by 1 base and J by 12 bases, with 15 bases between them. The CDR3 spans 13 residues. The CDR3 DNA reads TGTGCCAGCAGCCAAGGCGGTCAGGGAGGTAACACCTTC. Protein: CASSQGGQGGNTF.

This chain uses TRBV7-9 with TRBJ2-2; 9 nucleotides align to TRBD1. The CDR3 contains 16 residues. Per the germline V gene, CDR1 is SEHNR and CDR2 is FQNEAQ (reference sequence). Germline trimming cut 5 bases from V and 4 bases from J; bases unmatched to any gene: 8. The CDR3 region has the DNA TGTGCCAGCAGCGACTACAGGGGGCGAAGCACCGGGGAGCTGTTTTTT. This gives the protein CASSDYRGRSTGELFF. Combining the CDR3 with reference TRBV7-9 and TRBJ2-2 gives the whole variable domain DTGVSQNPRHKITKRGQNVTFRCDPISEHNRLYWYRQTLGQGPEFLTYFQNEAQLEKSRLLSDRFSAERPKGSFSTLEIQRTEQGDSAMYLCASSDYRGRSTGELFFGEGSRLTVL.

The DNA for the CDR3 is TGTGCCAGTAGGATTGGGACAGGGGGCTTGCTGAACACTGAAGCTTTCTTT. Its protein product is CASRIGTGGLLNTEAFF. The J gene is TRBJ1-1, the V gene TRBV19; TRBD1 matches 12 bases. Germline loops: CDR1 LNHDA, CDR2 SQIVND (reference sequence). The junction had 8 bases not matched to a gene; V was cut back by 6 bases and J by 0 bases. The CDR3 totals 17 residues.

The chain joins TRBV11-2 to TRBJ2-5; tentative D call: TRBD1 (5 bases). The CDR3 has 16 residues. Between the trimmed V and J ends, which lost 4 bases and 5 bases, there was a span of 20 bases. CDR1 is SGHAT and CDR2 is FQNNGV in the germline V gene. The CDR3 loop is CASSSYGQGEEETQYF. DNA for the CDR3: TGTGCCAGCAGCTCTTATGGTCAGGGTGAGGAGGAGACCCAGTACTTC.

V and J are TRBV6-5 and TRBJ1-2, with D maybe TRBD1 (5 bases). In germline, CDR1 is MNHEY, CDR2 SVGAGI. Trimming left V 8 bases short and J 7 bases short, with 14 bases between. This CDR3 comprises 12 residues. The CDR3 loop is CASGIGARGYTF. The CDR3 region has the DNA TGTGCCAGCGGGATTGGGGCGCGTGGCTACACCTTC.

The rearrangement uses TRBV19 and TRBJ1-1; D not resolved. V was clipped by 3 bases and J by 4 bases, with 12 bases between them. CDR1 and CDR2 (germline): LNHDA, SQIVND (reference sequence). The CDR3 consists of 14 residues. CDR3 nucleotide sequence: TGTGCCAGTAGTATCGGTGGTCTCTTCACTGAAGCTTTCTTT. Amino acids: CASSIGGLFTEAFF.

This clone occurred once. V and J are TRBV6-5 and TRBJ1-1, with 7 bases lining up with TRBD1. The CDR3 totals 13 residues. CDR1 MNHEY and CDR2 SVGAGI come from the germline V gene. V trimming: 6 bases; J trimming: 4 bases; junction bases outside the gene matches: 5. In nucleotides, the CDR3 is TGTGCCAGCAGGGTGGACAGGCGCACTGAAGCTTTCTTT. This encodes CASRVDRRTEAFF.

V gene TRBV30 combines with J gene TRBJ1-2, with 8 bases matching TRBD1. The CDR3 covers 14 residues. The germline V gene encodes CDR1 GTSNPN and CDR2 SVGIG (reference sequence). With 2 bases clipped from V and 6 bases from J, the junction kept 8 bases outside the gene matches. CDR3 nucleotide sequence: TGTGCCTGGAGTCCGTTCAGGGGGCAGGATGGCTACACCTTC. Translation gives CAWSPFRGQDGYTF.

This clone occurred once. This rearrangement joins TRBV4-3 to TRBJ2-2; possibly TRBD1 for D (6 bases). The germline V and J ends were trimmed by 3 bases and 3 bases, with 14 bases remaining between them. Germline V gives CDR1 LGHNA, CDR2 YSLEER. The CDR3 totals 16 residues. DNA for the CDR3: TGCGCCAGCAGCCAGGCGGTCAGGGGTGACACCGGGGAGCTGTTTTTT. It yields the protein CASSQAVRGDTGELFF.

V usage is TRBV30 and J usage is TRBJ2-2; 9 bases align to TRBD2. The CDR3 sequence is 15 residues long. The trim removed 2 bases at V and 6 bases at J, leaving 7 bases unmatched. CDR1 is GTSNPN and CDR2 is SVGIG in the germline V gene (reference sequence). The CDR3 sequence: CAWSSVPSGAGELFF. The CDR3 coding sequence is TGTGCCTGGAGTTCGGTTCCTAGCGGGGCCGGGGAGCTGTTTTTT. The full variable domain, completed using reference TRBV30 and TRBJ2-2, is SQTIHQWPATLVQPVGSPLSLECTVEGTSNPNLYWYRQAAGRGLQLLFYSVGIGQISSEVPQNLSASRPQDRQFILSSKKLLLSDSGFYLCAWSSVPSGAGELFFGEGSRLTVL.

This clone was recorded many times. The J gene is TRBJ1-1, the V gene TRBV7-9; D gene unclear. Germline V gives CDR1 SEHNR, CDR2 FQNEAQ (reference sequence). V lost 3 bases, J lost 7 bases, and 9 bases lay in between. The CDR3 covers 12 residues. The CDR3 bases are TGTGCCAGCAGCTTCATGGGAGATGAAGCTTTCTTT. Protein product: CASSFMGDEAFF. Full variable domain (remainder filled in from reference TRBV7-9 and TRBJ1-1): DTGVSQNPRHKITKRGQNVTFRCDPISEHNRLYWYRQTLGQGPEFLTYFQNEAQLEKSRLLSDRFSAERPKGSFSTLEIQRTEQGDSAMYLCASSFMGDEAFFGQGTRLTVV.

The V and J genes are TRBV5-1 and TRBJ2-2; 8 positions match TRBD1. V lost 3 bases to trimming and J lost 6 bases; unmatched junction nucleotides: 7. The CDR3 runs 15 residues. Germline V gene lookup returns CDR1 SGHRS and CDR2 YFSETQ. The CDR3 reads CASSSGTGRSGELFF. The CDR3, as DNA: TGCGCCAGCAGCTCCGGGACAGGAAGGTCCGGGGAGCTGTTTTTT.

This clone was seen more than once but under ten times. The CDR3 DNA is TGTGCCAGCAGCTTAAGCGGGACTGAAGCTTTCTTT. This gives the protein CASSLSGTEAFF. The chain employs TRBV13 and TRBJ1-1; D remains unclear. V was cut by 2 bases and J by 5 bases, with 6 bases left in between. Looked up from germline, CDR1 is PRHDT and CDR2 is FYEKMQ (reference sequence). The CDR3 has 12 amino acids. Combining the CDR3 with reference TRBV13 and TRBJ1-1 gives the whole variable domain AAGVIQSPRHLIKEKRETATLKCYPIPRHDTVYWYQQGPGQDPQFLISFYEKMQSDKGSIPDRFSAQQFSDYHSELNMSSLELGDSALYFCASSLSGTEAFFGQGTRLTVV.

The chain joins TRBV5-5 to TRBJ1-1, with 7 bases matching TRBD1. The J segment lost 1 base and the V segment lost 5 bases, leaving 8 bases of the junction unmatched. Germline CDR1 reads SGHKS; CDR2 reads YYEKEE (reference sequence). This CDR3 is built from 15 residues. The CDR3 nucleotides read TGTGCCAGCAGTACCGACAGGGCAAAGAACACTGAAGCTTTCTTT. Its protein is CASSTDRAKNTEAFF. Full variable domain (outside the CDR3, taken from reference TRBV5-5 and TRBJ1-1): DAGVTQSPTHLIKTRGQQVTLRCSPISGHKSVSWYQQVLGQGPQFIFQYYEKEERGRGNFPDRFSARQFPNYSSELNVNALLLGDSALYLCASSTDRAKNTEAFFGQGTRLTVV.

This clone came up a few times. The chain links TRBV6-2 or TRBV6-3 to TRBJ2-7; 8 bases fit TRBD2. This CDR3 has 15 residues. Germline V gene sequence: CDR1 MNHEY, CDR2 SVGEGT. Trimming took 2 bases from V and 3 from J; bases not matched to a gene: 6. CDR3 region: CASSYRPGLGYEQYF. In DNA form, the CDR3 reads TGTGCCAGCAGTTACCGCCCGGGACTAGGCTACGAGCAGTACTTC.

The rearrangement links TRBV11-2 to TRBJ1-5; TRBD1 matches 7 bases. The junction had 9 bases not matched to a gene; V was cut back by 4 bases and J by 3 bases. This CDR3 contains 16 residues. CDR1 is SGHAT and CDR2 is FQNNGV in the germline V gene. CDR3 sequence: CASSYRQGGINQPQHF. The CDR3 nucleotides are TGTGCCAGCAGCTATAGACAGGGTGGTATCAATCAGCCCCAGCATTTT.

The gene calls are TRBV27 and TRBJ2-3; D is possibly TRBD1 (6 bases). Germline V lookup: CDR1 MNHEY, CDR2 SMNVEV (reference sequence). The CDR3 is 13 amino acids. With 3 bases removed from V and 6 bases from J, the gap between germline ends came to 10 bases. The CDR3, as DNA: TGTGCCAGCAGTTTGTTTACAGGGGATACGCAGTATTTT. It yields the protein CASSLFTGDTQYF.

The chain carries TRBV4-3 and TRBJ1-4; TRBD1 might be the D (5 bases). V was cut by 4 bases and J by 3 bases, with 15 bases left in between. The CDR3 covers 16 residues. Germline CDR1 reads LGHNA; CDR2 reads YSLEER. The CDR3 reads CASSLLRGGPNEKLFF. The CDR3 DNA reads TGCGCCAGCAGCCTCCTTCGGGGGGGACCTAATGAAAAACTGTTTTTT.

The V gene is TRBV10-3, the J gene TRBJ1-2; D unresolved. CDR1 ENHRY and CDR2 SYGVKD come from the germline V gene. The CDR3 spans 13 residues. V was cut by 6 bases and J by 4 bases, with 12 bases left in between. The CDR3 loop reads CAIREESFYGYTF. In DNA, the CDR3 is TGTGCCATCAGAGAAGAGTCTTTCTATGGCTACACCTTC.

The chain is built from TRBV11-2 and TRBJ2-3; 10 bases fit TRBD1. V lost 0 bases to trimming and J lost 7 bases; unmatched junction nucleotides: 4. This CDR3 contains 15 residues. Germline V gene data show CDR1 as SGHAT and CDR2 as FQNNGV. The CDR3: CASSLDSTGGHTQYF. CDR3 DNA sequence: TGTGCCAGCAGCTTAGATTCGACAGGGGGCCATACGCAGTATTTT.

This chain connects TRBV5-5 to TRBJ1-5; 10 nucleotides line up with TRBD1. This CDR3 has 16 residues. The V and J ends lost 2 bases and 1 base, in that order; junction bases with no gene match: 3. Germline assignment: CDR1 SGHKS and CDR2 YYEKEE (reference sequence). The DNA for the CDR3 is TGTGCCAGCAGCTTTCGACAGGGGGCAAGCAATCAGCCCCAGCATTTT. This gives the protein CASSFRQGASNQPQHF.

The gene calls are TRBV5-4 and TRBJ1-1, with D possibly matching TRBD1 (5 bases). The CDR3 contains 15 residues. Germline CDR1 and CDR2: SGHNT and YYREEE (reference sequence). The V gene lost 0 bases and the J gene lost 1 base, with 10 bases spanning the gap. The CDR3 protein is CASSLVAGRNTEAFF. DNA of the CDR3: TGTGCCAGCAGCTTGGTCGCAGGGCGGAACACTGAAGCTTTCTTT.